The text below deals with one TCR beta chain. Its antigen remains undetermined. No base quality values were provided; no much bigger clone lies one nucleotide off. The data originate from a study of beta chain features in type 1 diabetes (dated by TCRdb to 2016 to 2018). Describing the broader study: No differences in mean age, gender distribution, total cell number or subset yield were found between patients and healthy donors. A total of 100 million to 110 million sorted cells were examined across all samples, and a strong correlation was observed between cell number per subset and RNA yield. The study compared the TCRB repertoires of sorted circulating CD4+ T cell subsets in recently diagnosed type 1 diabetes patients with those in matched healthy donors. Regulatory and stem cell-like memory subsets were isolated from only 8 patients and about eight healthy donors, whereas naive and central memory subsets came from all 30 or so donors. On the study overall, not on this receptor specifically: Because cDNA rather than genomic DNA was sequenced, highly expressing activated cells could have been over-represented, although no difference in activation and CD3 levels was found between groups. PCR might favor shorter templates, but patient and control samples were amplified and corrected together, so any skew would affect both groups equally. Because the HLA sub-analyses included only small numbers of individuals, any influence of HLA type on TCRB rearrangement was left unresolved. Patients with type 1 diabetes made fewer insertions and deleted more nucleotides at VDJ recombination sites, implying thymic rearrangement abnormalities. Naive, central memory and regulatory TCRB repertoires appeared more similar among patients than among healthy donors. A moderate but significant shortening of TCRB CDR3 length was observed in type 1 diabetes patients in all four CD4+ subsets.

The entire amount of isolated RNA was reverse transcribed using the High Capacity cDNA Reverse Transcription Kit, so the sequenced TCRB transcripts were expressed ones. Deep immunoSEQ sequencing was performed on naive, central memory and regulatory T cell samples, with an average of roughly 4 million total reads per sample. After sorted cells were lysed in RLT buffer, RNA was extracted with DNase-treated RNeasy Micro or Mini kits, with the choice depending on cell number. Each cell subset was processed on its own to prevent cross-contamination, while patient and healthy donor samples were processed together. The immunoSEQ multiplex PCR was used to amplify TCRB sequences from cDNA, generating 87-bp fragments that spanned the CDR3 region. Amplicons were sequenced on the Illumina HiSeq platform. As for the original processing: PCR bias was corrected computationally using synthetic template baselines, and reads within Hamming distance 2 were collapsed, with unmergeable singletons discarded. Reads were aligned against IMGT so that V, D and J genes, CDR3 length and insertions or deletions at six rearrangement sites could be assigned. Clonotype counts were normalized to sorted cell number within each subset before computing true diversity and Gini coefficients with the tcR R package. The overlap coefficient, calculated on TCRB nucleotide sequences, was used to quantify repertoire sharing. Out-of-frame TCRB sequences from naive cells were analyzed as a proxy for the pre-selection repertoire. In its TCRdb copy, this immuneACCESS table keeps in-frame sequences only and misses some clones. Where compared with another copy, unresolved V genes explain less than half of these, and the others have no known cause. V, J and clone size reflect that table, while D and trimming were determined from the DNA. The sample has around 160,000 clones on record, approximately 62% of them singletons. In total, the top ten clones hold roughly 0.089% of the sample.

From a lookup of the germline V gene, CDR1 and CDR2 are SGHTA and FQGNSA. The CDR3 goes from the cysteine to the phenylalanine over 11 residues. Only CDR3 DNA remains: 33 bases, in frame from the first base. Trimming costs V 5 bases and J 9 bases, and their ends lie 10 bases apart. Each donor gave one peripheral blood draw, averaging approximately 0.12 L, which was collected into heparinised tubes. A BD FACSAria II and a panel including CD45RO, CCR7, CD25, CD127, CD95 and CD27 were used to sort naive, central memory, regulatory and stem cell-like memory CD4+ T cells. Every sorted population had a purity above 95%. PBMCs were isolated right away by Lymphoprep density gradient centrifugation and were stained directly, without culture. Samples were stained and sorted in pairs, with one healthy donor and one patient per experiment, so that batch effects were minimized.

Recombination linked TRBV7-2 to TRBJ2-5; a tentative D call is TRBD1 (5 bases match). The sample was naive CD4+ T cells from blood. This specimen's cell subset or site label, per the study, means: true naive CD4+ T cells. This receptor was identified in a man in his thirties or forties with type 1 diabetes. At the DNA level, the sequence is TGTGCCAGCAGCCCGGACAAAGCCCAGTACTTC. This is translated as CASSPDKAQYF.